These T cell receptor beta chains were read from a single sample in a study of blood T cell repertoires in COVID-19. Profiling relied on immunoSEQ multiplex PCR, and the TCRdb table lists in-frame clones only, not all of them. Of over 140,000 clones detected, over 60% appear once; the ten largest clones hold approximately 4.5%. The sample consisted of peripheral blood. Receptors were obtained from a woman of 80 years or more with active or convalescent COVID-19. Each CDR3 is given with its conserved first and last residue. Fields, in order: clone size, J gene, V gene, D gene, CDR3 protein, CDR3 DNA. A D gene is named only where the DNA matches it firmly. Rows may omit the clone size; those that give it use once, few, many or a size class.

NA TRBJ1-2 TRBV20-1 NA CSASQDSINYGYTF TGCAGTGCTAGTCAGGACAGTATTAACTATGGCTACACCTTC
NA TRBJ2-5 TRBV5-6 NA CASSTDTSSETQYF TGTGCCAGCAGCACCGATACATCCTCCGAGACCCAGTACTTC
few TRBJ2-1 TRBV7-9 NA CASSTSAGLNNEQFF TGTGCCAGCAGCACCTCCGCGGGGCTAAACAATGAGCAGTTCTTC
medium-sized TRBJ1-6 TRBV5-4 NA CASSLRAGSNSPLHF TGTGCCAGCAGCTTGCGTGCAGGGTCTAATTCACCCCTCCACTTT
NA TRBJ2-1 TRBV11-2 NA CASSLVPLSVQFF TGTGCCAGCAGCTTAGTTCCCCTCTCGGTGCAGTTCTTC
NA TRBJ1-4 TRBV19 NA CASSAGTWLEKLFF TGTGCCAGTAGTGCCGGGACATGGCTTGAAAAACTGTTTTTT
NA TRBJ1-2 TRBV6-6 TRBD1 CASSHTRQGKDGYTF TGTGCCAGCAGTCATACACGACAGGGGAAGGATGGCTACACCTTC
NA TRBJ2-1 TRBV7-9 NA CANQGWRESSYNEQFF TGTGCCAACCAGGGTTGGCGAGAGAGCTCCTACAATGAGCAGTTCTTC
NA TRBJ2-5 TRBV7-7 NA CASSLDSGTQYF TGTGCTAGCAGCTTAGATTCGGGGACCCAGTACTTC
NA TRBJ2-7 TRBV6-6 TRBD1 CASSYTLSKGAGEQYF TGTGCCAGCAGTTACACCCTCTCTAAGGGGGCGGGTGAGCAGTACTTC
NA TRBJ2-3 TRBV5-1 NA CASSLAGGTDTQYF TGCGCCAGCAGCTTGGCCGGTGGCACAGATACGCAGTATTTT
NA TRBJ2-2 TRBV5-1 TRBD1 CASSLAAGGNTGELFF TGCGCCAGCAGCTTGGCGGCAGGGGGAAACACCGGGGAGCTGTTTTTT
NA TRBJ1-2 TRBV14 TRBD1 CASSQDLGQGPPGYTF TGTGCCAGCAGCCAAGACCTGGGACAGGGGCCTCCTGGCTACACCTTC
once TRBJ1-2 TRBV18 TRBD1 CASSPKTGVYYGYTF TGTGCCAGCTCACCAAAAACAGGGGTGTACTATGGCTACACCTTC
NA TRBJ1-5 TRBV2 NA CASSEAGRQPQHF TGTGCCAGCAGTGAGGCGGGTAGACAGCCCCAGCATTTT
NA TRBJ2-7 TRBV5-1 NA CASSLAGQGEQYF TGCGCCAGCAGCTTGGCCGGCCAGGGCGAGCAGTACTTC
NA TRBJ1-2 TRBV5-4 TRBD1 CASSPPGTGYGYTF TGTGCCAGCAGCCCTCCCGGGACAGGGTATGGCTACACCTTC
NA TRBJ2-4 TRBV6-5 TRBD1 CASSYPGDRGIDIQYF TGTGCCAGCAGTTACCCGGGGGACAGGGGGATCGACATTCAGTACTTC
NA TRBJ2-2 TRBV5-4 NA CASSPRWRDTGELFF TGTGCCAGCAGCCCTCGTTGGAGGGACACCGGGGAGCTGTTTTTT
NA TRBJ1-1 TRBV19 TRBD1 CASSPTGRHTEAFF TGTGCCAGTAGCCCGACAGGGCGCCACACTGAAGCTTTCTTT
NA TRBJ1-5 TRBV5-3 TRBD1 CARSLFSQSEGAKGSAQPQHF TGTGCCAGAAGCTTGTTTAGTCAGTCAGAGGGGGCGAAAGGTTCGGCTCAGCCCCAGCATTTT
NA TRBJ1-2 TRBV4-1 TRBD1 CASSHPGTGDGYTF TGCGCCAGCAGCCACCCGGGCACAGGGGATGGCTACACCTTC
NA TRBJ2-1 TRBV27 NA CASSSTYNEQFF TGTGCCAGCAGTTCAACCTACAATGAGCAGTTCTTC
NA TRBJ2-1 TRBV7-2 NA CASSVTTRVEQFF TGTGCCAGCAGCGTAACAACTAGAGTTGAGCAGTTCTTC
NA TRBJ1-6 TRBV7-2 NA CASSPGVNSPLHF TGTGCCAGCAGCCCAGGGGTTAATTCACCCCTCCACTTT
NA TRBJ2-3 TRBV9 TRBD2 CASSVGLAGGPGTQYF TGTGCCAGCAGCGTAGGACTAGCGGGGGGGCCGGGTACGCAGTATTTT
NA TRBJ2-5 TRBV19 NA CASSTSSRARAETQYF TGTGCCAGTAGTACTTCCTCCAGGGCGCGCGCGGAGACCCAGTACTTC
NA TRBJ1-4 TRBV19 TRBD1 CASSMSGQPNEKLFF TGTGCCAGTAGTATGTCGGGACAGCCTAATGAAAAACTGTTTTTT